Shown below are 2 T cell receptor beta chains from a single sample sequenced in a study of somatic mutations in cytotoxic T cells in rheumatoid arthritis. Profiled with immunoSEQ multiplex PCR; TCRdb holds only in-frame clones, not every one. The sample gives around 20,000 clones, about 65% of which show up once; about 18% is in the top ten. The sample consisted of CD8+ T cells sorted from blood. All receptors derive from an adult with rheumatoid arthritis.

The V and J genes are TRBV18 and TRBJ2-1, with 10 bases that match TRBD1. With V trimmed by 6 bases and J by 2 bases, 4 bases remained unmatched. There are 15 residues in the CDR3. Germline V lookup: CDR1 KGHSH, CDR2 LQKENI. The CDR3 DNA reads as TGTGCCAGCTCTCCGGGACAGGGGCCCTACAATGAGCAGTTCTTC. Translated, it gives CASSPGQGPYNEQFF.

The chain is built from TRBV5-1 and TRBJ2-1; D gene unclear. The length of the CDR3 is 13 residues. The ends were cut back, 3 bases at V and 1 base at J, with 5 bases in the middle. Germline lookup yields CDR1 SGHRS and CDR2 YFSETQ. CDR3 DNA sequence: TGCGCCAGCAGCTCTAGGTCCTACAATGAGCAGTTCTTC. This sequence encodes CASSSRSYNEQFF.